Following are 6 T cell receptor beta chains from one sample sequenced in a study of T cells in Graves' hyperthyroidism and ophthalmopathy. There were TCR beta CDR3 regions amplified from RNA transcripts. RT-PCR in the first round (using the HTBI primer set) targeted the TCR CDR3. TCRdb reprocessed the multiplex PCR reads via MiXCR and lists one record per CDR3 protein. The data show approximately 530,000 distinct CDR3 sequences, with 16% seen just once and approximately 18% held by the top ten. Sequencing was performed on blood. These receptors were obtained from a woman under 30 with Graves' hyperthyroidism.

The table lists this clonotype with many counts. The chain is built from TRBV6-1 and TRBJ1-5; D is uncertain. The CDR3 runs to 16 residues. Germline values: CDR1 MNHNS, CDR2 SASEGT. With 2 bases removed from V and 0 bases from J, the gap between germline ends came to 11 bases. The CDR3 DNA follows: TGTGCCAGCAGTGAAAGACGGACTAATAGCAATCAGCCCCAGCATTTT. It specifies CASSERRTNSNQPQHF.

This clonotype was found a few times. The chain combines TRBV4-1 with TRBJ2-3; TRBD1 aligns across 7 bases. With V trimmed by 1 base and J by 4 bases, 8 bases remained unmatched. Germline loops: CDR1 MGHRA, CDR2 YSYEKL. The CDR3 has 16 residues. This CDR3 is CASSQGQGRGSDTQYF. The CDR3, as DNA: TGCGCCAGCAGCCAAGGACAGGGCAGAGGTTCAGATACGCAGTATTTT.

In this sample, this clonotype turned up a few times. The chain carries TRBV7-9 and TRBJ2-7; tentatively, D is TRBD2 (6 bases). V was trimmed by 11 bases and J by 0 bases, leaving 14 bases between them. Germline-derived CDR1 and CDR2 are SEHNR and FQNEAQ (reference sequence). The CDR3 has 13 amino acids. CDR3 sequence reads: CAGGTSASYEQYF. CDR3 DNA sequence: TGTGCCGGGGGGACTTCGGCCTCCTACGAGCAGTACTTC.

DNA of the CDR3: TGTGCCACTCAAAGGACGGCTGAAGCTTTCTTT. Protein product: CATQRTAEAFF. The chain couples TRBV6-1 to TRBJ1-1; no clear D gene. CDR1 is MNHNS, CDR2 SASEGT, per germline. The germline V and J ends were trimmed by 10 bases and 6 bases, with 12 bases remaining between them. The CDR3 totals 11 residues.

This clonotype was observed many times. The V gene is TRBV18, the J gene TRBJ2-1; the D gene is possibly TRBD2 (5 bases). CDR1 and CDR2 from the germline V gene are KGHSH and LQKENI. Trimming pared 8 bases from V and 8 bases from J, leaving 13 bases between. This CDR3 is 12 amino acids long. The CDR3 nucleotides read TGTGCCAGCCACGGACTTTTTCATGAGCAGTTCTTC. This sequence encodes CASHGLFHEQFF.

This clonotype was seen many times. V gene TRBV12-3 or TRBV12-4 combines with J gene TRBJ1-6; 7 bases agree with TRBD1. The CDR3 is 15 amino acids. Trimming cost V 2 bases and J 6 bases; bases outside gene matches: 4. The CDR3 DNA reads as TGTGCCAGCAGTTTAAAGGGGGCCGGTAATTCACCCCTCCACTTT. Translated: CASSLKGAGNSPLHF.